What follows are 27 T cell receptor beta chains derived from one specimen sequenced in a study of regulatory T cells in long-lasting Graves disease. For TCR beta, libraries came from iRepertoire HTBI primers and Arm-PCR of CDR3 regions. TCRdb re-derived calls from the multiplex PCR reads in MiXCR, one entry per CDR3 protein. In the table there are over 450,000 distinct CDR3 sequences, about 12% of which are singletons. Noted time point: newly diagnosed GD, antithyroid drugs for less than 3 months. The authors made the TCR library using RNA they extracted from PBMCs. The same sample was also studied in work on T cells in Graves' hyperthyroidism and ophthalmopathy.

The starting material was peripheral blood mononuclear cells (PBMCs), obtained at new diagnosis, from a patient treated with antithyroid drugs. These receptor sequences come from a woman aged 25 to 39 with Graves disease.

This clonotype was observed a handful of times. The chain couples TRBV7-8 to TRBJ2-7; D perhaps matches TRBD2 (5 bases). The V gene's germline CDR1 is SGHVS and CDR2 FQNEAQ. The CDR3 extends over 15 amino acids. V gave up 5 bases and J gave up 2 bases, with 16 bases separating them. DNA of the CDR3: TGTGCCAGCAGCGGTCGAATGGGAGTGACCTACGAGCAGTACTTC. Translation: CASSGRMGVTYEQYF.

The rearrangement joins TRBV27 to TRBJ1-5, with D hard to call. The CDR3 totals 14 residues. Germline V lookup: CDR1 MNHEY, CDR2 SMNVEV (reference sequence). The ends were cut back, 4 bases at V and 6 bases at J, with 13 bases in the middle. For the CDR3, the DNA is TGTGCCAGCAGTTCGATTTGGGGTAGTCAGCCCCAGCATTTT. Protein: CASSSIWGSQPQHF.

V is TRBV12-3 or TRBV12-4 and J is TRBJ1-5; a weak D match, TRBD1 (5 bases). The CDR3 is 12 amino acids. Trimming took 6 bases from V and 6 from J, leaving 9 bases between them. CDR3 amino acids: CASRGGGQPQHF. The CDR3 coding sequence is TGTGCCAGCAGGGGTGGGGGTCAGCCCCAGCATTTT.

This clonotype has a count of ten or more. The rearrangement uses TRBV6-9 and TRBJ1-1; unclear D gene. Germline lookup yields CDR1 MNHGY and CDR2 SVAAGI. The V end was cut by 3 bases, the J end by 0 bases, with 11 bases between. The CDR3 length is 15 residues. The CDR3 DNA is TGTGCCAGCAGTTACTCCGCAGAGATGAACACTGAAGCTTTCTTT. Translating it yields CASSYSAEMNTEAFF.

The genes are TRBV19 and TRBJ2-1; D remains unclear. The CDR3 is 17 amino acids. The germline V gene has CDR1 LNHDA and CDR2 SQIVND (reference sequence). V lost 5 bases and J lost 0, with 17 bases in between. The DNA for the CDR3 is TGTGCCAGTAGTCAATCCTCCTACCTGAGCTCCTACAATGAGCAGTTCTTC. Translating it yields CASSQSSYLSSYNEQFF.

This clonotype occurred many times. The chain couples TRBV30 to TRBJ1-5, with a possible D match to TRBD1 (5 bases). The CDR3 consists of 16 residues. CDR1 is GTSNPN and CDR2 is SVGIG in the germline V gene (reference sequence). Between the trimmed V and J ends, which lost 3 bases and 4 bases, there was a span of 19 bases. The DNA for the CDR3 is TGTGCCTGGAGCAACCAGGGTTTTGGTCAGAATCAGCCCCAGCATTTT. Amino acids: CAWSNQGFGQNQPQHF.

The chain recombines TRBV28 with TRBJ2-7, with a weak D call TRBD2 (5 bases). This CDR3 is built from 13 residues. The V end lost 7 bases, the J end lost 2 bases, and 12 bases lay between the germline ends. Germline CDR1 and CDR2: MDHEN and SYDVKM. In DNA, the CDR3 is TGTGCCAGCAACCCTTTGGAGGCCTACGAGCAGTACTTC. It specifies CASNPLEAYEQYF.

Remarks on this clonotype: It may be a read error: a sequence one base away is much more abundant. The chain combines TRBV11-3 with TRBJ2-6; no clear D gene. From germline, CDR1 is SGHNT and CDR2 YENEEA. Trimming pared 3 bases from V and 2 bases from J, leaving 11 bases between. This CDR3 is 16 amino acids long. DNA of the CDR3: TGTGCCAGCAGCTTGACCGACACCCCTGGGGCCAACGTCCTGACTTTC. Translation gives CASSLTDTPGANVLTF.

This clonotype was recorded many times. The chain is built from TRBV20-1 and TRBJ1-1, with D perhaps TRBD1 (5 bases). Germline V gene lookup returns CDR1 DFQATT and CDR2 SNEGSKA (reference sequence). V lost 6 bases to trimming and J lost 7 bases, with 9 bases between them. The CDR3 runs to 10 residues. As DNA, the CDR3 is TGCAGTGCCGACAGACTTGAAGCTTTCTTT. This sequence encodes CSADRLEAFF.

There are many counts of this clonotype. V is TRBV4-1 and J is TRBJ2-7; D may correspond to TRBD1 or TRBD2 (5 bases each). The germline V gene has CDR1 MGHRA and CDR2 YSYEKL. V was shortened by 2 bases and J by 4 bases, with 21 bases between the two germline ends. The CDR3 loop spans 17 amino acids. For the CDR3, the DNA is TGCGCCAGCAGCCAAAGCCAGACGGGACCCGGGGTTTACGAGCAGTACTTC. Residues: CASSQSQTGPGVYEQYF.

The chain combines TRBV4-3 with TRBJ2-7; 13 nucleotides align to TRBD2. This CDR3 has 19 residues. Germline V gives CDR1 LGHNA, CDR2 YSLEER. Trimming cost V 0 bases and J 6 bases; bases outside gene matches: 14. CDR3 region: CASSQDLRGERLAGGEQYF. The CDR3 DNA reads TGCGCCAGCAGCCAAGATTTGAGGGGGGAAAGACTAGCGGGAGGCGAGCAGTACTTC.

This clonotype was seen ten or more times. The chain joins TRBV9 to TRBJ2-1; perhaps TRBD2 as D (5 bases). CDR3 length: 16 amino acids. The V gene's germline CDR1 is SGDLS and CDR2 YYNGEE. The V gene lost 6 bases and the J gene lost 2 bases, with 18 bases spanning the gap. This CDR3 is CASTSGSGLAYNEQFF. DNA of the CDR3: TGTGCCAGCACCTCGGGGAGCGGATTAGCCTACAATGAGCAGTTCTTC.

The V and J genes are TRBV5-1 and TRBJ1-1; possible D gene TRBD1, 5 bases. Trimming left V 4 bases short and J 4 bases short, with 20 bases between. Per germline, CDR1 SGHRS and CDR2 YFSETQ. This CDR3 has 16 amino acids. CDR3 bases: TGCGCCAGCAGCCTTCCCAAGGGGCGCGGGTCCACTGAAGCTTTCTTT. This translates into CASSLPKGRGSTEAFF.

This clonotype has at least ten counts. The DNA for the CDR3 is TGTGCCAGCAGACCCTTGCACGACCCAACGACGCAGTATTTT. This encodes CASRPLHDPTTQYF. The rearrangement links TRBV2 to TRBJ2-3; D gene ambiguous. Germline V gene lookup returns CDR1 SNHLY and CDR2 FYNNEI. CDR3 length: 14 amino acids. V gave up 6 bases and J gave up 9 bases, with 19 bases separating them.

This clonotype was seen a handful of times. This rearrangement joins TRBV7-3 to TRBJ2-3; maybe TRBD1 (6 bases). Germline CDR1 SGHTA, CDR2 FQGTGA. Trimming removed 2 bases from V and 1 base from J, with 10 bases in between. The CDR3 totals 15 residues. CDR3 DNA: TGTGCCAGCAGCTTACAGGGGATTGGCACAGATACGCAGTATTTT. Translated: CASSLQGIGTDTQYF.

This clonotype was seen at least ten times. The rearrangement links TRBV11-2 to TRBJ1-1; TRBD1 might be the D (6 bases). CDR1 is SGHAT and CDR2 is FQNNGV in the germline V gene. The CDR3 contains 14 residues. With 4 bases removed from V and 1 base from J, the gap between germline ends came to 10 bases. CDR3 nucleotides: TGTGCCAGCAGCTCCCCGACAGGGAACACTGAAGCTTTCTTT. It codes for CASSSPTGNTEAFF.

This clonotype was recorded a few times. The chain carries TRBV20-1 and TRBJ2-1; D is ambiguous. V lost 0 bases to trimming and J lost 6 bases, with 15 bases between them. CDR1 and CDR2 (germline): DFQATT, SNEGSKA (reference sequence). The CDR3 totals 15 residues. The CDR3 DNA reads as TGCAGTGCTAGAGATTGGGCATCAACCGGCAATGAGCAGTTCTTC. Its translation is CSARDWASTGNEQFF.

This clonotype was picked up many times. The chain has TRBV6-5 and TRBJ1-5; D gene ambiguous. V dropped 2 bases and J dropped 3 bases, with 8 bases sitting between them. The CDR3 has 14 amino acids. Germline V lookup: CDR1 MNHEY, CDR2 SVGAGI. CDR3 loop: CASSYGRNNQPQHF. The CDR3 nucleotides read TGTGCCAGCAGTTACGGCAGAAACAATCAGCCCCAGCATTTT.

This clonotype was counted at least ten times. The chain carries TRBV7-2 and TRBJ2-5; 7 nucleotides agree with TRBD2. The V and J ends lost 3 bases and 1 base, in that order; junction bases with no gene match: 11. The CDR3 runs to 17 residues. The germline CDR1 and CDR2 sequences are SGHTA and FQGNSA. The CDR3 reads CASSFSLAESSQETQYF. DNA of the CDR3: TGTGCCAGCAGCTTCAGTCTAGCGGAATCCTCCCAAGAGACCCAGTACTTC.

There are many counts of this clonotype. J is TRBJ2-7 and V is TRBV28, with 8 positions matching TRBD1. Germline V gives CDR1 MDHEN, CDR2 SYDVKM. The length of the CDR3 is 17 residues. The trim removed 7 bases at V and 3 bases at J, leaving 17 bases unmatched. The CDR3 protein is CASTTVPGQVRGYEQYF. In DNA, the CDR3 is TGTGCCAGCACCACCGTCCCGGGACAGGTTCGGGGCTACGAGCAGTACTTC.

This clonotype has ten or more counts. The gene calls are TRBV11-2 and TRBJ2-5, with 12 bases matching TRBD1. The germline V gene encodes CDR1 SGHAT and CDR2 FQNNGV. V was pared by 1 base and J by 5 bases, with 5 bases of the junction left unmatched. This CDR3 comprises 16 residues. In DNA form, the CDR3 reads TGTGCCAGCAGCTTAGGTGGGACAGGGGGCTGGGAGACCCAGTACTTC. It is translated as CASSLGGTGGWETQYF. The variable domain in full, with the rest retrieved from reference TRBV11-2 and TRBJ2-5, is EAGVAQSPRYKIIEKRQSVAFWCNPISGHATLYWYQQILGQGPKLLIQFQNNGVVDDSQLPKDRFSAERLKGVDSTLKIQPAKLEDSAVYLCASSLGGTGGWETQYFGPGTRLLVL.

Concerning this clonotype: This could be a read error, since a much larger clone is one nucleotide away. In DNA, the CDR3 is TGTGCCACCAGAAACCTGAGGGCCGGGGAGCTGTTTTTT. It specifies CATRNLRAGELFF. V usage is TRBV15 and J usage is TRBJ2-2; tentative D call: TRBD2 (5 bases). Germline V gene data show CDR1 as LNHNV and CDR2 as YYDKDF (reference sequence). This CDR3 has 13 amino acids. The V and J ends lost 6 bases and 6 bases respectively, with 11 bases between them.

This clonotype was picked up many times. The V and J genes are TRBV10-2 and TRBJ1-1; D call uncertain. This CDR3 contains 11 residues. Germline CDR1 reads WSHSY; CDR2 reads SAAADI. With 7 bases removed from V and 5 bases from J, the gap between germline ends came to 8 bases. CDR3 sequence (DNA): TGCGCCAGCACCAGTGGGACTGAAGCTTTCTTT. Translation: CASTSGTEAFF.

This clonotype was seen repeatedly, ten times or more. At one end, the junction sequence differs from germline, possibly due to a read error. This sequence joins TRBV6-5 and TRBJ1-2; TRBD1 matches 9 bases. The CDR3 covers 15 residues. Looked up from germline, CDR1 is MNHEY and CDR2 is SVGAGI. CDR3 amino acids: CASRYRGTGSGGYTF. The DNA for the CDR3 is TGTGCCAGCCGTTACCGTGGGACAGGGAGTGGTGGCTACACCTTC.

This clonotype was counted between two and nine times. At one end the junction does not follow the germline gene, possibly because of a read error. The chain combines TRBV7-2 with TRBJ2-2; 8 positions match TRBD1. This CDR3 is built from 16 residues. From germline, CDR1 is SGHTA and CDR2 FQGNSA. CDR3 amino acids: CASSTRTGRYTGELLF. The CDR3 DNA sequence: TGTGCCAGCAGCACGCGGACAGGGCGTTACACCGGGGAGCTGCTTTTT.

This clonotype occurred many times. The V gene is TRBV14, the J gene TRBJ2-1; D not certain. This CDR3 contains 11 residues. With 5 bases removed from V and 8 bases from J, the gap between germline ends came to 7 bases. Looked up from germline, CDR1 is SGHDN and CDR2 is FVKESK. The CDR3 region has the DNA TGTGCCAGCAGCTCGTGGTATGAGCAGTTCTTC. Translating it yields CASSSWYEQFF.

This clonotype was seen ten or more times. The rearrangement uses TRBV10-3 and TRBJ1-1, with a possible D match to TRBD1 (6 bases). The CDR3 spans 14 residues. The V gene's germline CDR1 is ENHRY and CDR2 SYGVKD. The germline V and J ends were trimmed by 5 bases and 8 bases, with 18 bases remaining between them. In DNA form, the CDR3 reads TGTGCCATCAGTAAATTGACAGGCCTCTCCGAAGCTTTCTTT. Translated, it gives CAISKLTGLSEAFF.